This record covers a single T cell receptor beta chain. This clonotype was observed once. The antigen this receptor binds is unknown. A much larger clone is a single base away; this may be a read error. Likely a read error: the CDR3 ends without its conserved phenylalanine or tryptophan. This entry is derived from a study of Graves' ophthalmopathy and Graves' hyperthyroidism (dated by TCRdb to the late 2010s). As for the study more broadly: Peripheral blood was collected at initial diagnosis, prior to any treatment. Following sample collection, hyperthyroidism patients were given methimazole at a starting dose of 30 mg daily, and ophthalmopathy patients were given high-dose intravenous methylprednisolone. The study used TCR beta repertoire signatures to distinguish Graves' ophthalmopathy from Graves' hyperthyroidism and to predict progression to ophthalmopathy. For independent validation, a separate cohort was made up of approximately 19 hyperthyroidism patients plus 17 patients who later progressed from hyperthyroidism to ophthalmopathy. The roughly 90 discovery patients were divided at random into training and test sets in a 7:3 ratio. In about six hyperthyroidism patients, the T-cell repertoires found in thyroid tissue were compared with those found in blood. To explore V-J signatures that distinguish ophthalmopathy from hyperthyroidism, a discovery set of 90 to 100 patients was enrolled, made up of under 50 with ophthalmopathy and some 56 with stable hyperthyroidism. In total, 135 blood samples were TCR-sequenced: some 43 ophthalmopathy, some 80 hyperthyroidism and roughly 17 hyperthyroidism-to-ophthalmopathy patients.

For repertoire sequencing, TCR beta CDR3 regions were amplified from RNA transcripts. HTBI primers and the Qiagen OneStep RT-PCR kit were used in a first-round RT-PCR, which was followed by a second-round multiplex PCR, size selection and purification. The libraries underwent paired-end sequencing with 100 bp reads on an Illumina HiSeq2000. The paper's data handling went like this. Reads were processed with SOAPnuke, discarding reads with adapters, uncalled bases, mean Phred below 15, or no exact constant-primer or identifier match. COPE v1.2.5 was used to merge the high-quality paired reads. Each unique nucleotide sequence was treated as a clonotype, and MiTCR v1.1 was used to align the clonotypes to the IMGT TRB V, D and J references. Analysis was restricted to V-J combinations with a frequency above 0.0001, which covered 99.2% of repertoires. For each V-J combination, a TCR clonal expansion and chaos score was defined as F50 clonal expansion divided by the chaos observed in the TCRdist matrix. Welch's t-statistics and random forest were used to reduce features to about a dozen V-J combinations, which were fed into a naive Bayes classifier. Thyroid-blood repertoire similarity was quantified with the Morisita-Horn index. In TCRdb, the public reads were trimmed at Q25 with fastp and aligned with MiXCR, with productive beta chains retained. A single entry per CDR3 protein holds the most common genes and DNA from its merged rows. The V and J calls come from TCRdb's annotation, not from the publication. This sample comprises some 520,000 distinct CDR3 sequences, about an eighth of them detected only once. The top ten clonotypes cover 8% to 10% of the sample.

Findings and caveats that apply to the study as a whole: Most expanded thyroid clonotypes with a frequency above 0.001 also appeared in blood, which suggests that blood repertoires may reflect the immune response in the thyroid. No statistical method was used to predetermine the sample size, and group allocation was not hidden from the investigators. In validation, the model predicted ophthalmopathy progression with about 71% sensitivity and approximately 78% specificity; roughly eleven predicted patients were CT-confirmed with GO in a median of approximately 6.5 months. Ophthalmopathy was separated from stable hyperthyroidism by the 13-signature model with roughly 87% sensitivity and about 81% specificity in cross-validation and with 80%/75% in the test set.

V gives up 0 bases and J gives up 0 bases, and the segment between their germline ends measures 9 bases. The CDR1 and CDR2 encoded by the germline V gene (reference sequence) are LNHDA and SQIVND. The CDR3 adds up to 16 amino acids, both ends counted. Left in the record is the CDR3 DNA by itself, 48 bases read in frame from the first base. The ophthalmopathy patients had moderately to severely active disease, with a Clinical Activity Score of 3 or higher, a NOSPECS grade of 4 or higher, and a disease duration of less than 3 months. Patients with other autoimmune diseases, uncontrolled infections, pregnancy or lactation were excluded. Diagnosis was based on clinical symptoms, serum thyroxine, TRAb, thyroid ultrasound and orbital computed tomography. PBMCs were isolated from 7.5 to 10 ml of fresh peripheral blood by Ficoll-Paque density gradient centrifugation. Total RNA was extracted with Trizol reagent and quality-checked on an Agilent 2100 Bioanalyzer.

The chain is encoded by TRBV19 joined to TRBJ1-5, with the D gene too uncertain to name. This receptor was identified in a woman aged 25 to 39 with Graves' ophthalmopathy. Donor details come from another sample of the same person, matched by shared clones. Sequenced input: blood. The CDR3 region: CASSIDSTYSNQPQHY. The DNA sequence follows: TGTGCCAGTAGTATAGACAGCACCTATAGCAATCAGCCCCAGCATTAT.